This record covers a single T cell receptor beta chain. No cognate antigen has been identified for it. Per-nucleotide qualities are absent, and no much larger clonotype sits a single base away. The CDR3 regions of human TCRbeta chains were analyzed by immunosequencing. Per the source publication's procedure: TCRs in the repertoires were compared against a reference library of SARS-CoV-2-specific TCRs that had been generated with the MIRA antigen-specificity platform. Breadth was defined as the fraction of unique TCRs that were SARS-CoV-2-associated, and depth was defined as the fraction of total T cells that were SARS-CoV-2-associated. Using the MIRA data, each spike-specific TCR was mapped to the spike region that the TCR reacts to and placed in a CD4 or CD8 class. Log10-transformed breadth and depth values were compared by one-way ANOVA with Sidak's multiple comparisons tests. Entries here come from immuneACCESS through TCRdb and include only in-frame sequences with V and J called. Some clones fail to appear in such tables; in the studies checked, an unresolved V gene covers under half of the shortfall, and the cause of the remainder is unknown. V, J and clone size are those of that table, while D and trimming were read from the DNA. The table for this sample lists about 140,000 clones; 80% to 95% of them were counted only once. In total, the top ten clones hold around 0.9% of the sample.

The CDR3, from cysteine to phenylalanine, totals 13 residues. The entry retains the CDR3 DNA only, 39 bases that are in frame from base 1. Deletion took 3 bases off V and 5 bases off J, with a span of 10 bases between the germline ends. CDR1 and CDR2 were assigned from the germline V gene as SNHLY and FYNNEI. This record comes from a study of T cell responses to AZD1222 COVID-19 vaccine (dated by TCRdb to the early 2020s). Some background on the complete study: A total of 233 trial participants underwent TCR sequencing, of whom around 200 received two doses of AZD1222 and about 25 received two doses of the MenACWY control vaccine. Trial participants were enrolled into age subgroups of 18-55, 56-69 and 70-plus years, which contained about 150, 28 and 57 TCR-sequenced participants, respectively. General study outcomes and caveats: The 56-69-year group was small, and its depth increase did not reach significance, likely because of low power. Conclusions about previously exposed vaccinees are limited because only a handful of AZD1222 recipients were SARS-CoV-2 seropositive at baseline. Because no day 14 peak-response samples were available, repertoires were characterized only after the peak T cell response. The whole spike protein was spanned by vaccine-associated CD4 TCRs, and dominant responses were seen in regions 160-218 and 743-854. Participants were mostly white British, with more females than males. The authors suggested clonal diversity may have been underestimated. Nearly half of unique spike-specific TCRs reportedly recognized epitopes outside regions mutated in the B.1.351 and B.1.1.7 variants. A significant rise in spike-specific TCR breadth and depth was observed after two AZD1222 doses relative to day 0 and relative to MenACWY recipients.

The time point label of this sample denotes: baseline before first vaccination. The sample's treatment or condition, from its label and the paper: meningococcal conjugate vaccine given as trial control. Vaccinee samples came from UK trials COV001 and COV002, including a single-blind randomized controlled phase 2/3 trial of AZD1222 (ChAdOx1 nCoV-19) in healthy adults. Trial participant PBMC samples were collected at day 0 and day 28 after the second dose for TCRbeta chain sequencing. This sequence originates from an adult in good health. The sequenced sample was peripheral blood, obtained on day 0 of MenACWY control vaccination. The chain links TRBV2 with TRBJ1-2, with the D gene too uncertain to name. The CDR3 reads as follows: CASSEALHYGYTF. The DNA reads as follows: TGTGCCAGCAGTGAGGCACTTCATTATGGCTACACCTTC.